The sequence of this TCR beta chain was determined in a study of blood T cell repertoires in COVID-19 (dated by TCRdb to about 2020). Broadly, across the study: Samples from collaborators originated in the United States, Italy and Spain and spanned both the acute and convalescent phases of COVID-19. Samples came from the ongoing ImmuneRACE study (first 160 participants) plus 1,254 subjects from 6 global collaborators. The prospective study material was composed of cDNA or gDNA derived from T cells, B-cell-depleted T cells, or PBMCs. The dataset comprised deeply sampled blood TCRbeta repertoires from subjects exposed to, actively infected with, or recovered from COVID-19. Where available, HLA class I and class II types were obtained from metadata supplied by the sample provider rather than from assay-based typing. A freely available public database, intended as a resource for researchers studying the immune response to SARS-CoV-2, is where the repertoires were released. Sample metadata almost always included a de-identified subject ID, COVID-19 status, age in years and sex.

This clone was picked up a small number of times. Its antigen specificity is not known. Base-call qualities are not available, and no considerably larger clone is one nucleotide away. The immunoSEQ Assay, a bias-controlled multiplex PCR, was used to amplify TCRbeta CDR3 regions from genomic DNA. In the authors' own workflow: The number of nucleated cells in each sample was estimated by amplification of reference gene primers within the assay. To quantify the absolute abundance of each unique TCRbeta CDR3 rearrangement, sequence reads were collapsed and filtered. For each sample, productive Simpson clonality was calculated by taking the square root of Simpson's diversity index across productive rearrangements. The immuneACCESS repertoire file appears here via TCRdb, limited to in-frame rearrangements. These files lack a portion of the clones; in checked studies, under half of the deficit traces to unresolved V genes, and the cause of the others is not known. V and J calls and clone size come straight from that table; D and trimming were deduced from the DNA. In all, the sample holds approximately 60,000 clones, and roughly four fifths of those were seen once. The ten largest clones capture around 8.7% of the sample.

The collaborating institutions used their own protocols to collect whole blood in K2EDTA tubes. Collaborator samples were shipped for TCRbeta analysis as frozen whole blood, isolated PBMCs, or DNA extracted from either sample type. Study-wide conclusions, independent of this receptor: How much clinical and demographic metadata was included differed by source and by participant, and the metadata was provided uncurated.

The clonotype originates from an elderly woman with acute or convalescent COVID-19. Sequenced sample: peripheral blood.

The nucleotide sequence is given as TGTGCCAGCAGCTCAGGGACTGGGGACCAAGAGACCCAGTACTTC. Its translation reads: CASSSGTGDQETQYF. Recombination joined TRBV11-1 with TRBJ2-5; matching of 6 bases hints at TRBD2 as the D gene. The V end loses 4 bases and the J end loses 0 bases, and a stretch of 12 bases separates them. Measured from the cysteine to the phenylalanine, the CDR3 is 15 residues long. The retained sequence is limited to the CDR3, 45 bases, with the frame set at the first base. The CDR1 and CDR2 encoded by the germline V gene (reference sequence) are SGHAT and FQDESV.